The 22 T cell receptor beta chains reported below all come from one sample, sequenced in a study of cytomegalovirus exposure and HLA in healthy donors. Both 60 Vbeta primers and 13 Jbeta primers went into the PCR. Data came from immunoSEQ multiplex PCR; TCRdb stores just in-frame clones and leaves some out. The sample has approximately 150,000 clones; around 79% are singletons. The sequencing input was PBMCs. These TCRs come from a male donor in good health and CMV-seronegative.

This sequence joins TRBV11-3 and TRBJ1-2; 10 bases fit TRBD1. V gave up 5 bases and J gave up 5 bases; unmatched junction bases: 14. Germline V gene sequence: CDR1 SGHNT, CDR2 YENEEA. CDR3 length equals 17 residues. DNA for the CDR3: TGTGCCAGCAGCATAAGGACAGGGGGTAATTTCCCATATGGCTACACCTTC. Its protein product is CASSIRTGGNFPYGYTF.

This clone was found once. The chain joins TRBV30 to TRBJ2-2, with TRBD2 matching 13 bases. The CDR3 runs 16 residues. Germline CDR1 and CDR2: GTSNPN and SVGIG (reference sequence). With V trimmed by 7 bases and J by 7 bases, 12 bases remained unmatched. CDR3 sequence (DNA): TGTGCCTCCAACCCACTAGCGGGGGGGCTTCACGGGGAGCTGTTTTTT. Its translation: CASNPLAGGLHGELFF.

The genes are TRBV6-5 and TRBJ1-2; 7 nucleotides align to TRBD1. V trimming: 2 bases; J trimming: 8 bases; junction bases outside the gene matches: 8. CDR1 is MNHEY, CDR2 SVGAGI, per germline. There are 14 residues in the CDR3. Here the CDR3 reads CASSYNDRVGGYTF. The CDR3 DNA sequence: TGTGCCAGCAGTTACAACGACAGGGTGGGCGGCTACACCTTC.

This clone was seen only once. Relative to the germline gene, one junction end is altered; a read error may explain this. This sequence joins TRBV7-9 and TRBJ1-1; D remains unclear. CDR3 length equals 13 residues. The germline V gene has CDR1 SEHNR and CDR2 FQNEAQ (reference sequence). CDR3 residues: CSSSLALGTEAFF. CDR3 nucleotides: TGTTCCAGCAGCTTAGCGCTAGGCACTGAAGCTTTCTTT.

The V call is TRBV25-1, the J call TRBJ2-2, with D possibly being TRBD2 (5 bases). Trimming stripped 7 bases from V and 1 base from J, with 10 bases between. Germline-derived CDR1 and CDR2 are MGHDK and SYGVNS. CDR3 length: 14 amino acids. Here the CDR3 DNA reads TGTGCCAGCACCCCAAGCGGGAACACCGGGGAGCTGTTTTTT. It is translated as CASTPSGNTGELFF.

This chain joins TRBV11-3 and TRBJ1-2, with TRBD1 as a possible D gene (5 bases). The CDR3 consists of 13 residues. Looked up from germline, CDR1 is SGHNT and CDR2 is YENEEA. V was clipped by 3 bases and J by 8 bases, with 13 bases between them. The CDR3 region has the DNA TGTGCCAGCAGCTTTCAGGGATCAGGAGGCTACACCTTC. Translation: CASSFQGSGGYTF. The whole variable domain, remainder taken from reference TRBV11-3 and TRBJ1-2, is EAGVVQSPRYKIIEKKQPVAFWCNPISGHNTLYWYLQNLGQGPELLIRYENEEAVDDSQLPKDRFSAERLKGVDSTLKIQPAELGDSAVYLCASSFQGSGGYTFGSGTRLTVV.

In this sample, this clone turned up a few times. The V and J genes are TRBV6-1 and TRBJ1-1, with D possibly matching TRBD1 (6 bases). Germline V gives CDR1 MNHNS, CDR2 SASEGT. The CDR3 consists of 14 residues. The ends were cut back, 5 bases at V and 2 bases at J, with 12 bases in the middle. CDR3 protein: CASSYRGANTEAFF. The CDR3 DNA reads TGTGCCAGCAGTTATCGGGGGGCAAACACTGAAGCTTTCTTT.

The chain is built from TRBV9 and TRBJ1-2; 9 bases are a match to TRBD1. The V segment lost 4 bases and the J segment 7 bases; nucleotides outside the gene matches: 8. This CDR3 comprises 14 residues. From germline, CDR1 is SGDLS and CDR2 YYNGEE. The CDR3 region is CASSPRDREGGYTF. The DNA for the CDR3 is TGTGCCAGCAGCCCGAGGGACAGGGAGGGTGGCTACACCTTC.

CDR3 bases: TGTGCCTGGACCCTGACTAGTGTAACCGGGGAGCTGTTTTTT. Its protein product is CAWTLTSVTGELFF. The chain carries TRBV30 and TRBJ2-2, with a possible D match to TRBD2 (6 bases). The CDR3 has 14 amino acids. The V gene's germline CDR1 is GTSNPN and CDR2 SVGIG (reference sequence). Trimming took 4 bases from V and 5 from J, leaving 14 bases between them.

The rearrangement links TRBV11-2 to TRBJ2-2; D is unclear. Trimming removed 5 bases from V and 7 bases from J, with 8 bases in between. Per the germline V gene, CDR1 is SGHAT and CDR2 is FQNNGV. This CDR3 is built from 12 residues. The CDR3 DNA reads TGTGCCAGCAGCCCCCGGGTCGGGGAGCTGTTTTTT. Encoded protein: CASSPRVGELFF.

The V and J genes are TRBV19 and TRBJ1-6; possibly TRBD1 for D (5 bases). The CDR3 length is 14 residues. V was clipped by 3 bases and J by 5 bases, with 8 bases between them. CDR1 and CDR2 from the germline V gene are LNHDA and SQIVND (reference sequence). This CDR3 reads CASSMKGNNSPLHF. DNA of the CDR3: TGTGCCAGTAGTATGAAGGGGAATAATTCACCCCTCCACTTT.

The rearrangement joins TRBV10-1 to TRBJ1-2, with unresolved D. The CDR3 is 14 amino acids. Germline CDR1 and CDR2: WNHNN and SYGVQD (reference sequence). With 10 bases removed from V and 4 bases from J, the gap between germline ends came to 19 bases. CDR3 loop: CATEEEERPYGYTF. Written as DNA, the CDR3 is TGCGCCACGGAGGAGGAGGAAAGACCCTATGGCTACACCTTC.

This clone was found once. The chain joins TRBV7-3 to TRBJ1-2; 9 bases are shared with TRBD1. Germline values: CDR1 SGHTA, CDR2 FQGTGA. The junction had 5 bases not matched to a gene; V was cut back by 6 bases and J by 0 bases. The CDR3 length is 15 residues. The CDR3 region is CASREGQGTNYGYTF. CDR3 coding DNA: TGTGCCAGCAGGGAAGGACAGGGGACTAACTATGGCTACACCTTC.

The V call is TRBV7-3, the J call TRBJ2-2; tentative D call: TRBD2 (6 bases). CDR3 length: 14 residues. Germline V gene lookup returns CDR1 SGHTA and CDR2 FQGTGA. V shed 8 bases and J shed 3 bases, with 13 bases lying between them. The CDR3 coding sequence is TGTGCCAGCCGACTGGAGGGCTACACCGGGGAGCTGTTTTTT. As protein: CASRLEGYTGELFF.

V is TRBV5-4 and J is TRBJ1-2; TRBD1 aligns across 10 bases. Unmatched junction bases numbered 7, after V lost 3 bases and J lost 2 bases. The CDR3 is made up of 16 amino acids. Germline CDR1 SGHNT, CDR2 YYREEE (reference sequence). The chain's CDR3 is CASSYTPGQGNYGYTF. CDR3 in DNA: TGTGCCAGCAGCTATACTCCGGGACAGGGGAACTATGGCTACACCTTC. The variable domain in full, with the rest retrieved from reference TRBV5-4 and TRBJ1-2, is ETGVTQSPTHLIKTRGQQVTLRCSSQSGHNTVSWYQQALGQGPQFIFQYYREEENGRGNFPPRFSGLQFPNYSSELNVNALELDDSALYLCASSYTPGQGNYGYTFGSGTRLTVV.

The sample holds one count of this clone. The chain is built from TRBV5-8 and TRBJ1-2, with no clear D. With 4 bases removed from V and 2 bases from J, the gap between germline ends came to 12 bases. This CDR3 comprises 14 residues. Germline V gene data show CDR1 as SGHTS and CDR2 as YDEGEE. The CDR3 coding sequence is TGTGCCAGCAGCGTCCTGAGCCCGAACTATGGCTACACCTTC. Protein product: CASSVLSPNYGYTF. The entire variable domain, with the rest obtained from reference TRBV5-8 and TRBJ1-2, is as follows: EAGVTQSPTHLIKTRGQQATLRCSPISGHTSVYWYQQALGLGLQFLLWYDEGEERNRGNFPPRFSGRQFPNYSSELNVNALELEDSALYLCASSVLSPNYGYTFGSGTRLTVV.

The chain combines TRBV6-6 with TRBJ1-5; 7 bases match TRBD1. The CDR3 totals 16 residues. V shed 2 bases and J 0 bases; nucleotides not matched to a gene: 4. The V gene's germline CDR1 is MNHNY and CDR2 SVGAGI (reference sequence). CDR3 DNA sequence: TGTGCCAGCAGTTACGGAGGGACAGATAGCAATCAGCCCCAGCATTTT. Encoded protein: CASSYGGTDSNQPQHF.

This clone has more than one count but fewer than ten. The gene calls are TRBV9 and TRBJ2-3; D is unresolved. The CDR3 length is 15 residues. Trimming left V 0 bases short and J 6 bases short, with 14 bases between. Germline V gene data show CDR1 as SGDLS and CDR2 as YYNGEE. The CDR3 nucleotides are TGTGCCAGCAGCGTAGGGGCTACCCTTGGCGATACGCAGTATTTT. It is translated as CASSVGATLGDTQYF.

The chain has TRBV7-8 and TRBJ1-2; 8 bases are shared with TRBD1. This CDR3 contains 16 residues. The germline gives CDR1 SGHVS, CDR2 FQNEAQ. J lost 4 bases, V lost 3 bases, and 10 bases had no gene match. CDR3 sequence (DNA): TGTGCCAGCAGCTTCACCTCCGGGACAGGACCCTATGGCTACACCTTC. This sequence encodes CASSFTSGTGPYGYTF.

The chain is built from TRBV19 and TRBJ1-1; 9 bases are shared with TRBD1. V gave up 4 bases and J gave up 11 bases; unmatched junction bases: 20. Germline values: CDR1 LNHDA, CDR2 SQIVND (reference sequence). The CDR3 is 17 amino acids. In nucleotides, the CDR3 is TGTGCCAGTAGTACCCTCTCCGGGACAGGGCTTTCTCAGGGGGCTTTCTTT. This encodes CASSTLSGTGLSQGAFF.

This chain joins TRBV7-5 and TRBJ1-1. TRBV7-5 is given as a pseudogene. This CDR3 has 14 amino acids. As DNA, the CDR3 is TGTGCCAGAAGCTTAGGGCGGATGAACACTGAAGCTTTCTTT. It yields the protein CARSLGRMNTEAFF.

The chain joins TRBV7-3 to TRBJ1-2; the D gene is possibly TRBD1 (5 bases). This CDR3 has 15 residues. CDR1 SGHTA and CDR2 FQGTGA come from the germline V gene. V was shortened by 2 bases and J by 2 bases, with 12 bases between the two germline ends. The CDR3 sequence: CASSLHGGINYGYTF. CDR3 nucleotide sequence: TGTGCCAGCAGCTTACACGGGGGGATCAACTATGGCTACACCTTC. The full variable domain, its missing parts supplied by reference TRBV7-3 and TRBJ1-2, is GAGVSQTPSNKVTEKGKYVELRCDPISGHTALYWYRQSLGQGPEFLIYFQGTGAADDSGLPNDRFFAVRPEGSVSTLKIQRTERGDSAVYLCASSLHGGINYGYTFGSGTRLTVV.